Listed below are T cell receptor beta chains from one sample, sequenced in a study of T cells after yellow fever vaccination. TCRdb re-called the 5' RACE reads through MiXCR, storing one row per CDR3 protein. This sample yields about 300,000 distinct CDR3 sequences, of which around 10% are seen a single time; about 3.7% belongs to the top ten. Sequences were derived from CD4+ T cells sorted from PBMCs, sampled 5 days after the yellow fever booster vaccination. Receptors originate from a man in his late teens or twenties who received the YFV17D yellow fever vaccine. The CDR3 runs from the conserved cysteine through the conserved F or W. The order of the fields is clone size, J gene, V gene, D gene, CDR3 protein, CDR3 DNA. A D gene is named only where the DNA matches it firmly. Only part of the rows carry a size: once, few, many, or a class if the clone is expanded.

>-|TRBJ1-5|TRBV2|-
CASSVIVGPQHF
TGTGCCAGCAGTGTGATCGTCGGGCCCCAGCATTTT
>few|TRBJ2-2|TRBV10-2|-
CASSLGQLTGELFF
TGCGCCAGCAGCCTCGGACAGCTAACCGGGGAGCTGTTTTTT
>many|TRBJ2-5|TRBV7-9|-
CASTISTADVTQYF
TGTGCCAGCACCATAAGCACAGCCGATGTGACCCAGTACTTC
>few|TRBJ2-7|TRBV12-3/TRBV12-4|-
CASSPYDPSNEQYF
TGTGCCAGCAGCCCATATGATCCAAGTAACGAGCAGTACTTC
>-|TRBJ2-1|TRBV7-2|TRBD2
CASSLWTSGGNNEQFF
TGTGCCAGCAGCCTTTGGACTAGCGGGGGAAACAATGAGCAGTTCTTC
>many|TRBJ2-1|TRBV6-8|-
CAQRHLPYNEQFF
TGTGCCCAAAGACACTTGCCCTACAATGAGCAGTTCTTC
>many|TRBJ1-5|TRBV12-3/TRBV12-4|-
CASRTSTGVSNQPQHF
TGTGCCAGCAGAACTTCGACTGGGGTTAGCAATCAGCCCCAGCATTTT
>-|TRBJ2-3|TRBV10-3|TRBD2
CAIESTTGGGAPDTQYF
TGTGCCATCGAATCAACTACTGGCGGGGGGGCCCCAGATACGCAGTATTTT
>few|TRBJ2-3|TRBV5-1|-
CASRSGDGDTQYF
TGCGCCAGCCGGTCGGGGGATGGGGATACGCAGTATTTT
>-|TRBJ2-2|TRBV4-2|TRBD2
CASSQDRAGVAGELFF
TGTGCCAGCAGCCAAGATAGAGCGGGGGTGGCCGGGGAGCTGTTTTTT
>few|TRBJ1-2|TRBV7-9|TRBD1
CASNPVGQLEKDGYTF
TGTGCCAGCAACCCCGTGGGACAGTTGGAAAAGGATGGCTACACCTTC
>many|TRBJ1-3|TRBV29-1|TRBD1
CSVAPRGQGLHGNTIYF
TGCAGCGTTGCCCCGAGGGGACAGGGATTACATGGAAACACCATATATTTT
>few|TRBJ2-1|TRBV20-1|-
CSARHDNEQFF
TGCAGTGCTAGACACGACAATGAGCAGTTCTTC
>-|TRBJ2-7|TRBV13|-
CASSSIPREEFYEQYF
TGTGCCAGCAGCTCCATACCGAGGGAGGAGTTTTACGAGCAGTACTTC
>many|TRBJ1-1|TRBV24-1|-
CATRSDRPPLFNTEAFF
TGTGCCACCAGATCAGACAGGCCTCCTCTATTTAACACTGAAGCTTTCTTT
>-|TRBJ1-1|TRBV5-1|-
CASSLGPSNTEAFF
TGCGCCAGCAGCTTGGGACCCTCGAACACTGAAGCTTTCTTT
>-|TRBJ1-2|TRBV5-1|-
CASSSGQHYGYTF
TGCGCCAGCAGCTCCGGACAGCACTATGGCTACACCTTC
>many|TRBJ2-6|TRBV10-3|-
CAIRFDGLEGANVLTF
TGTGCCATCAGATTTGACGGTTTAGAAGGGGCCAACGTCCTGACTTTC
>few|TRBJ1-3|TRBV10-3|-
CAISELGTASGNTIYF
TGTGCCATCAGTGAGTTGGGAACAGCCTCTGGAAACACCATATATTTT
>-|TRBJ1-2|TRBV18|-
CASSGLYGYTF
TGTGCCAGCTCCGGCCTCTATGGCTACACCTTC
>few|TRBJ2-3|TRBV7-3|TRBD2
CASSLFGREDTQYF
TGTGCCAGCAGCTTATTCGGGAGGGAAGATACGCAGTATTTT
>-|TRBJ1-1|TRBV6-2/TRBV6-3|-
CASSRQGRTEAFF
TGTGCCAGCAGTCGTCAGGGAAGGACTGAAGCTTTCTTT
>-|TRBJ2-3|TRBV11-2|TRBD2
CASSRQAGTGADTQYF
TGTGCCAGCAGCCGACAAGCGGGAACTGGGGCAGATACGCAGTATTTT
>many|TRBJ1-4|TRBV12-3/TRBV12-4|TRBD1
CASSPGDRPGIKLFF
TGTGCCAGCAGCCCGGGGGACAGGCCGGGTATCAAACTGTTTTTT
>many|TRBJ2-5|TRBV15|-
CATSRLGTEETQYF
TGTGCCACCAGCAGACTAGGAACGGAAGAGACCCAGTACTTC
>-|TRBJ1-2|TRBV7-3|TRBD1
CASSQDREQGYTF
TGTGCCAGCAGCCAGGACAGGGAGCAGGGCTACACCTTC
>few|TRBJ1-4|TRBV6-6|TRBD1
CASSKTQGYGGEKLFF
TGTGCCAGCAGTAAGACACAGGGGTATGGGGGTGAAAAACTGTTTTTT
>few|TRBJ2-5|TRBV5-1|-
CASSLIQPEQETQYF
TGCGCCAGCAGCTTGATCCAGCCCGAACAAGAGACCCAGTACTTC
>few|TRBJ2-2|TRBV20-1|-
CSARDQDSGGELFF
TGCAGTGCTAGAGATCAGGACAGCGGCGGGGAGCTGTTTTTT
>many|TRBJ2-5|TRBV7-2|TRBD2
CASSLGLAGGIETQYF
TGTGCCAGCAGCTTGGGACTAGCGGGGGGGATAGAGACCCAGTACTTC
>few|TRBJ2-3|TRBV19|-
CASTRRYTDTQYF
TGTGCCAGTACGCGGCGGTACACAGATACGCAGTATTTT
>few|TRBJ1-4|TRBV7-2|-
CASSLEGAINEKLFF
TGTGCCAGCAGCTTAGAAGGGGCAATTAATGAAAAACTGTTTTTT
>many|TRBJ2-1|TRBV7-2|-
CASSLGQGHNEQFF
TGTGCCAGCAGCTTAGGGCAGGGCCACAATGAGCAGTTCTTC
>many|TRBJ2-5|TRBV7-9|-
CASSSQEVPWGETQYF
TGTGCCAGCAGCTCGCAAGAGGTGCCTTGGGGAGAGACCCAGTACTTC
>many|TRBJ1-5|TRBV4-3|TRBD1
CASSQYQGGNQPQHF
TGCGCCAGCAGCCAATATCAGGGGGGCAATCAGCCCCAGCATTTT
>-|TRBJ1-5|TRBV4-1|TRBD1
CASSPQDRDQPQHF
TGCGCCAGCAGCCCCCAAGACAGGGATCAGCCCCAGCATTTT
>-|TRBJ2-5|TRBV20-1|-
CSAGGRGNQETQYF
TGCAGTGCTGGGGGTCGGGGGAACCAAGAGACCCAGTACTTC
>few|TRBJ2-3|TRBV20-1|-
CSAPAAPGTDTQYF
TGCAGTGCCCCAGCCGCCCCTGGCACAGATACGCAGTATTTT
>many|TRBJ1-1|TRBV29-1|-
CSAKQGRTEAFF
TGCAGCGCGAAACAGGGTAGAACTGAAGCTTTCTTT
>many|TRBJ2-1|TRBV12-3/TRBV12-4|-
CASSFYGGPYNEQFF
TGTGCCAGCAGTTTTTATGGGGGGCCATACAATGAGCAGTTCTTC